A selection of T cell receptor beta chains follows, all from one sample in a study of metastatic and nonmetastatic thyroid tumors. Via MiXCR, TCRdb re-called the PCR reads. Of tens of thousands of clones detected, 25% appear once; the ten largest clones hold less than 9.5%. Sequencing was carried out using blood. These receptors were obtained from a female donor with papillary thyroid cancer or a benign thyroid nodule (not recorded which). Some clones in this sample may be carry-over from other donors' samples. CDR3s include the opening cysteine and the closing phenylalanine or tryptophan. The D gene is left open where the match is weak. Not every row has a clone size; where given, it reads once, few, many or a size class.

many,TRBJ2-2,NA,TRBV6-1,TGTGCCAGCACCCCATGGGGCGAGAGCGGGGAGCTGTTTTTT,CASTPWGESGELFF
NA,TRBJ2-2,TRBD2,TRBV5-1,TGCGCCAGCAACTTTCAACCGGGACTAACCACCGGGGAGTTGTTTTTT,CASNFQPGLTTGELFF
NA,TRBJ1-1,NA,TRBV20-1,TGCAGTGCTAGAGAAGGGGGATCCGGGGGGAACACTGAAGCTTTCTTT,CSAREGGSGGNTEAFF
NA,TRBJ1-2,NA,TRBV4-1,TGCGCCAGCAGCCAAGTCAGAGAGACCTATTGCTACACCTTC,CASSQVRETYCYTF
NA,TRBJ2-1,TRBD2,TRBV20-1,TGCAGTGCTAGGGGTGGTGGGAGGGAACACAATGAGCAGTTCTTC,CSARGGGREHNEQFF
medium-sized,TRBJ2-1,TRBD2,TRBV6-1,TGTGCCAGCACAACGATAGCGGGGGTCTACAATGAGCAGTTCTTC,CASTTIAGVYNEQFF
medium-sized,TRBJ1-1,NA,TRBV6-1,TGTGCCAGCAGTGCCCGACCGGGGTCGGAGAACACTGAAGCTTTCTTT,CASSARPGSENTEAFF
NA,TRBJ2-1,NA,TRBV6-1,TGTGCCAGCTGGTCGAGGAGCTCCTACAATGAGCAGTTCTTC,CASWSRSSYNEQFF
many,TRBJ2-3,NA,TRBV20-1,TGCAGTGTCATCCAAAGGACAGATACGCAGTATTTT,CSVIQRTDTQYF
medium-sized,TRBJ2-2,NA,TRBV6-2/TRBV6-3,TGTGCCAGCCAAACGGGGCCGGACAACACCGGGGAGCTGTTTTTT,CASQTGPDNTGELFF
NA,TRBJ2-7,TRBD1,TRBV27,TGTGCCAGCAGTTCACGACGGGACAGAAAAACCTACGAGCAGTACTTC,CASSSRRDRKTYEQYF
many,TRBJ2-1,NA,TRBV5-1,TGCGCCAGCAGCTTAACAGGGCGCTCCTACAATGAGCAGTTCTTC,CASSLTGRSYNEQFF
many,TRBJ2-6,NA,TRBV4-3,TGCGCCAGCAGCCAAGCGGACACCACTGGGGCCAACGTCCTGACTTTC,CASSQADTTGANVLTF
many,TRBJ1-1,NA,TRBV9,TGTGCCAGCAGCCCCTTGAGCCTGAACACTGAAGCTTTCTTT,CASSPLSLNTEAFF
NA,TRBJ1-3,TRBD1,TRBV20-1,TGCAGTGCTAGGGTCGGACAGGGCGGAAACACCATATATTTT,CSARVGQGGNTIYF
many,TRBJ1-1,TRBD1,TRBV7-9,TGTGCCAGCAGCCCAGGGGGGACAGAAGGCACTGAAGCTTTCTTT,CASSPGGTEGTEAFF
many,TRBJ2-6,NA,TRBV27,TGTGCCAGCAGTTTAAAAGGGTTCGGGGCCAACGTCCTGACTTTC,CASSLKGFGANVLTF
many,TRBJ2-5,NA,TRBV3-1,TGTGCCAGCAGCCAGTCAGAGACCCAGTACTTC,CASSQSETQYF
many,TRBJ1-6,NA,TRBV19,TGTGCCAGTAGTATTCTCGTTGATTCACCCCTCCACTTT,CASSILVDSPLHF
many,TRBJ2-7,NA,TRBV7-2,TGTGCCAGCAGCTTATCAGGGTCCTACGAGCAGTACTTC,CASSLSGSYEQYF
NA,TRBJ1-1,NA,TRBV2,TGTGCCAGCATACTACAGTGGAGAAACACTGAAGCTGTCTTT,CASILQWRNTEAVF
medium-sized,TRBJ2-7,NA,TRBV20-1,TGCAGTGCTAGAGAGACCTATTACGAGCAGTACTTC,CSARETYYEQYF
many,TRBJ2-5,NA,TRBV24-1,TGTGCCACCAGTGTTGGGGGGCAGAGGATCGGAGAGACCCAGTACTTC,CATSVGGQRIGETQYF
medium-sized,TRBJ2-1,TRBD2,TRBV6-1,TGTGCCAGCAGTGGTAACGGGAGGGCCCTCGTCGTTAATGAGCAGTTCTTC,CASSGNGRALVVNEQFF
NA,TRBJ2-7,TRBD1,TRBV5-1,TGCGCCAGCAGCTTGAGACAGGGAGAGTACGAGCAGTACTTC,CASSLRQGEYEQYF
NA,TRBJ1-3,NA,TRBV20-1,TGCAGTGCCTACCTACCTGGCTCTGGAAACACCATATATTTT,CSAYLPGSGNTIYF
few,TRBJ1-2,NA,TRBV7-2,TGTGCCAGCAGCTTAGAGTCCCACAGAAGCTATGGCTACACCTTC,CASSLESHRSYGYTF
NA,TRBJ2-3,NA,TRBV15,TGTGCCACCAGCAGATCCCGACTCAGCGTTAGCACAGATACGCAGTATTTT,CATSRSRLSVSTDTQYF
medium-sized,TRBJ1-2,NA,TRBV30,TGTGCCTGGAGTGGGGGACTGGGTAACTATGGCTACACCTTC,CAWSGGLGNYGYTF
NA,TRBJ1-1,NA,TRBV24-1,TGTGCCAAAGAACATCCCTCGGGCACTGAAGCTTTCTTT,CAKEHPSGTEAFF
many,TRBJ2-3,TRBD2,TRBV9,TGTGCCAGCAGCATTACGGCTAGCGGGGCAAGCACAGATACGCAGTATTTT,CASSITASGASTDTQYF
few,TRBJ2-7,NA,TRBV2,TGTGCCAGCAGATGGACACAAAACCACGAGCAGTACTTC,CASRWTQNHEQYF